The source of this TCR beta chain is a study of tissue T cells after allogeneic stem cell transplantation. Study summary: Pathologist H&E review favored samples with visible lymphocytes for sequencing among multiple samples. Overall study results and limits: TCR repertoires tracked anatomic similarity, regardless of disease or transplant status. In patients and mice, blood and spleen missed much of tissue repertoire.

CDR3 sequences, V/J genes, frequencies and template counts came from survey-depth TCRbeta sequencing. Measured with immunoSEQ multiplex PCR; TCRdb has only the in-frame clones, and not every one. The sample has under 1,500 clones, 85% to 90% seen once. To note about this clone: Antigen: not known.

This CDR3 contains 12 residues. Germline V gene data show CDR1 as MNHEY and CDR2 as SVGAGI. Trimming took off 4 bases at V and 4 bases at J, with 7 bases between the two ends. The specimen was esophageal tissue, collected at autopsy. The chain is built from TRBV6-5 and TRBJ2-5, with a possible D match to TRBD2 (5 bases). This clonotype originated in a male patient aged 35-75 years with steroid-refractory graft-versus-host disease after an allogeneic stem cell transplant. Some T cells may be supplied by the graft donor. This CDR3 is CASSLARETQYF. CDR3 in DNA: TGTGCCAGCAGTTTAGCGAGAGAGACCCAGTACTTC.